This T cell receptor (beta chain) was recorded in a study of beta chain features in type 1 diabetes. Only a few counts were recorded for this clone. The antigen remains unidentified. TCRB transcripts that were expressed got sequenced, as all of the isolated RNA had been reverse transcribed. Clones were read by immunoSEQ multiplex PCR, and TCRdb kept only the in-frame ones, dropping some. The data hold about 260,000 clones, with approximately 25% observed a single time. Study outcomes and limitations: Patients with Type 1 diabetes showed moderately but significantly shorter TCRB CDR3s in all four CD4+ subsets.

Looked up from germline, CDR1 is MNHNY and CDR2 is SVGAGI (reference sequence). V shed 6 bases and J 2 bases; nucleotides not matched to a gene: 3. The CDR3 totals 14 residues. The sequence was collected from a woman aged 30 to 39 with type 1 diabetes. The chain carries TRBV6-6 and TRBJ2-3; TRBD1 matches 9 bases. Sequences were obtained from naive CD4+ T cells from blood. The CDR3 DNA reads TGTGCCAGCAGCGACAGGGGGATCACAGATACGCAGTATTTT. It yields the protein CASSDRGITDTQYF.